This T cell receptor beta chain stems from a study of Graves' ophthalmopathy and Graves' hyperthyroidism. Study-wide context: Before any treatment was given, at initial diagnosis, peripheral blood was collected. Notes on the study in general: Built on 13 signatures, a model told ophthalmopathy apart from stable hyperthyroidism with 85% to 90% sensitivity and around 80% specificity. The model flagged ophthalmopathy progression at approximately 70% sensitivity and 72% to 80% specificity.

Of note for this clonotype: The antigen remains unidentified. Possible read error: a much larger clone is one base away.

CDR3 regions of TCR beta were amplified from RNA transcripts. First-round RT-PCR with HTBI primers preceded a second-round multiplex PCR. TCRdb independently ran MiXCR on the multiplex PCR reads; one entry per CDR3 protein. The sample lists about 480,000 distinct CDR3 sequences, around 15% occurring once. This CDR3 has 15 amino acids. Germline CDR1 MNHEY, CDR2 SVGAGI. V lost 1 base and J 5 bases, leaving 9 bases between the germline ends. Those donors who had ophthalmopathy presented with moderate-to-severe activity, a CAS of ≥3, a NOSPECS of ≥4 and a duration under 3 months. The V gene is TRBV6-5, the J gene TRBJ1-6, with D possibly TRBD1 on 5 matching bases. The material sequenced was blood. The sequence derives from a woman aged 30 to 39 with Graves' ophthalmopathy. CDR3 DNA: TGTGCCAGCAGTTACTGGGGCAGTAATAATTCACCCCTCCACTTT. It yields the protein CASSYWGSNNSPLHF.